This record covers a single T cell receptor (beta chain). The source of the sample is a study of blood T cell repertoires in COVID-19. Per germline, CDR1 ENHRY and CDR2 SYGVKD. CDR3 size: 13 residues. The V gene lost 3 bases and the J gene lost 0 bases, with 5 bases spanning the gap. Libraries were prepared by immunoSEQ multiplex PCR; TCRdb keeps only in-frame clonotypes and omits some of them. The sample yields tens of thousands of clones, 65% to 90% seen once. The J gene is TRBJ1-1, the V gene TRBV10-3; no clear D gene. This clonotype was sampled from a man aged 45-60 years with COVID-19, enrolled during active disease. Sequencing was performed on peripheral blood. The CDR3 sequence is CAISEALNTEAFF. CDR3 nucleotide sequence: TGTGCCATCAGTGAAGCACTGAACACTGAAGCTTTCTTT.